Each of the 5 T cell receptor beta chains below was sequenced from the same sample in a study of T cells after yellow fever vaccination. MiXCR, run by TCRdb on the 5' RACE reads, gives a single entry per CDR3 protein. The repertoire holds around 320,000 distinct CDR3 sequences, approximately 11% seen once, with about 3% in the top ten. The sample here was CD4+ T cells sorted from PBMCs, taken 45 days after the yellow fever booster vaccination. These receptors were obtained from a man aged 18 to 30 who received the YFV17D yellow fever vaccine.

This clonotype was picked up many times. The V gene is TRBV7-8, the J gene TRBJ2-2; 7 bases fit TRBD1. Germline CDR1 and CDR2: SGHVS and FQNEAQ. Unmatched junction bases numbered 8, after V lost 2 bases and J lost 8 bases. The CDR3 has 15 amino acids. The CDR3 DNA reads TGTGCCAGCAGCTTAATGGGACAGACCCGAGGGGAGCTGTTTTTT. Translating gives CASSLMGQTRGELFF.

This clonotype was detected a few times. CDR3 bases: TGTGCCAGCAGCCCGCGGGCAGGGGGATTTAGTTCACCCCTCCACTTT. Translating gives CASSPRAGGFSSPLHF. The genes are TRBV4-2 and TRBJ1-6; 7 bases align to TRBD1. The CDR3 is made up of 16 amino acids. Germline CDR1 and CDR2: LGHNA and YNFKEQ. V gave up 4 bases and J gave up 9 bases; unmatched junction bases: 12.

In this sample, this clonotype turned up a few times. This chain uses TRBV9 with TRBJ1-5, with no clear D. The V and J ends lost 0 bases and 9 bases respectively, with 10 bases between them. The germline V gene has CDR1 SGDLS and CDR2 YYNGEE. The CDR3 totals 13 residues. For the CDR3, the DNA is TGTGCCAGCAGCGTAGATTCGGGAGGGCCCCAGCATTTT. Encoded protein: CASSVDSGGPQHF.

This clonotype appeared a few times. The genes are TRBV6-1 and TRBJ1-5; unclear D gene. With 7 bases removed from V and 5 bases from J, the gap between germline ends came to 12 bases. The CDR3 is made up of 13 amino acids. Germline-derived CDR1 and CDR2 are MNHNS and SASEGT. DNA for the CDR3: TGTGCCAGCACTTACACCTTAGATCAGCCCCAGCATTTT. This sequence encodes CASTYTLDQPQHF.

This sequence joins TRBV20-1 and TRBJ1-5; D not certain. In germline, CDR1 is DFQATT, CDR2 SNEGSKA (reference sequence). This CDR3 has 18 residues. Trimming removed 1 base at V and 0 bases at J, with 19 bases between. The CDR3 sequence is CSARAPLRINYSNQPQHF. As DNA, the CDR3 is TGCAGTGCTAGAGCCCCGTTGAGGATAAATTATAGCAATCAGCCCCAGCATTTT.